The 28 T cell receptor beta chains in this list originate from one sample, sequenced in a study of T cell responses to AZD1222 COVID-19 vaccine. Sequencing was performed with immunoSEQ multiplex PCR; in TCRdb, only in-frame clones are kept and a portion is missing. The sample holds 90,000 to 150,000 clones, 80% to 90% seen once. Material: peripheral blood, obtained on day 0 of AZD1222 vaccination. Receptors originate from an adult in good health.

V and J are TRBV29-1 and TRBJ2-2; D gene ambiguous. Trimming left V 3 bases short and J 4 bases short, with 9 bases between. Germline-derived CDR1 and CDR2 are SQVTM and ANQGSEA. This CDR3 is built from 13 residues. The CDR3 DNA reads TGCAGCGTTGAGGCTCTGGTCACCGGGGAGCTGTTTTTT. Protein product: CSVEALVTGELFF.

The rearrangement joins TRBV5-4 to TRBJ2-5; D possibly corresponds to TRBD2 (5 bases). From germline, CDR1 is SGHNT and CDR2 YYREEE (reference sequence). The V end lost 4 bases, the J end lost 5 bases, and 15 bases lay between the germline ends. This CDR3 is built from 14 residues. Written as DNA, the CDR3 is TGTGCCAGCAGCGTGGACTTCGACGCTGAGACCCAGTACTTC. Encoded protein: CASSVDFDAETQYF.

The V gene is TRBV5-1, the J gene TRBJ2-7; tentatively, D is TRBD2 (6 bases). CDR3 size: 15 residues. In germline, CDR1 is SGHRS, CDR2 YFSETQ. Trimming cost V 1 base and J 4 bases, with 15 bases left between them. CDR3 in amino acids: CASSLSGQEGYEQYF. Written as DNA, the CDR3 is TGCGCCAGCAGCTTGAGTGGGCAGGAGGGGTACGAGCAGTACTTC.

This clone showed up just once. The genes are TRBV5-1 and TRBJ2-7, with D perhaps TRBD2 (6 bases). V was clipped by 1 base and J by 2 bases, with 16 bases between them. The CDR3 totals 16 residues. Germline CDR1 and CDR2: SGHRS and YFSETQ. CDR3 sequence reads: CASSLKGTADPYEQYF. Here the CDR3 DNA reads TGCGCCAGCAGCTTGAAGGGGACTGCGGACCCCTACGAGCAGTACTTC.

The chain employs TRBV28 and TRBJ2-5; TRBD2 aligns across 14 bases. Trimming took 2 bases from V and 5 from J; bases not matched to a gene: 10. Germline V gene lookup returns CDR1 MDHEN and CDR2 SYDVKM. The CDR3 runs 18 residues. The CDR3 spells CASSLLRGLAGGGETQYF. In DNA form, the CDR3 reads TGTGCCAGCAGTTTACTCCGAGGACTAGCGGGAGGCGGGGAGACCCAGTACTTC.

This clone has just a few counts. The genes are TRBV5-1 and TRBJ1-1; possibly TRBD1 for D (5 bases). V was shortened by 0 bases and J by 5 bases, with 8 bases between the two germline ends. Germline V gives CDR1 SGHRS, CDR2 YFSETQ. The CDR3 length is 13 residues. The CDR3 spells CASSLEGRTEAFF. CDR3 DNA: TGCGCCAGCAGCTTGGAGGGGAGAACTGAAGCTTTCTTT.

The chain uses TRBV27 and TRBJ2-1, with D perhaps matching TRBD1 (5 bases). Germline values: CDR1 MNHEY, CDR2 SMNVEV (reference sequence). V lost 2 bases and J 8 bases, leaving 22 bases between the germline ends. CDR3 length equals 17 residues. The DNA of the CDR3 is TGTGCCAGCAGTTTAGTTAGCAGGGTTGAAGTGGGCGATGAGCAGTTCTTC. This sequence encodes CASSLVSRVEVGDEQFF.

The genes are TRBV6-5 and TRBJ1-2; 9 bases fit TRBD1. Trimming at V came to 6 bases and at J to 8 bases, leaving 7 bases not matched to a gene. Germline assignment: CDR1 MNHEY and CDR2 SVGAGI. The CDR3 sequence is 13 residues long. CDR3 sequence reads: CASRPDRGRGYTF. The CDR3 nucleotides read TGTGCCAGCAGGCCCGACAGGGGGAGAGGCTACACCTTC.

This clone was picked up one time. The rearrangement joins TRBV11-3 to TRBJ2-1; 9 nucleotides agree with TRBD2. V was pared by 0 bases and J by 7 bases, with 7 bases of the junction left unmatched. The CDR3 runs 16 residues. Germline lookup yields CDR1 SGHNT and CDR2 YENEEA. CDR3 nucleotides: TGTGCCAGCAGCTTAGATACCGCGGGAGGGCCGAATGAGCAGTTCTTC. Translation gives CASSLDTAGGPNEQFF.

This sequence joins TRBV5-1 and TRBJ2-3; 16 bases map to TRBD2. The germline V gene encodes CDR1 SGHRS and CDR2 YFSETQ. The CDR3 sequence is 18 residues long. The V gene end was trimmed by 4 bases and the J gene end by 4 bases; junction bases not matched to a gene: 9. Written as DNA, the CDR3 is TGCGCCAGCAGCCCGCAAGGGACTAGCGGGGGGGCGTCAGATACGCAGTATTTT. Residues: CASSPQGTSGGASDTQYF.

The chain uses TRBV27 and TRBJ1-6, with 7 bases lining up with TRBD1. The germline V gene encodes CDR1 MNHEY and CDR2 SMNVEV (reference sequence). The V gene end was trimmed by 3 bases and the J gene end by 7 bases; junction bases not matched to a gene: 3. The CDR3 is 14 amino acids. CDR3 DNA: TGTGCCAGCAGTTTCCGGGACAGAAATTCACCCCTCCACTTT. Its translation is CASSFRDRNSPLHF.

The V and J genes are TRBV6-5 and TRBJ1-1; TRBD1 matches at 7 bases. Trimming at V came to 3 bases and at J to 5 bases, leaving 6 bases not matched to a gene. CDR1 and CDR2 from the germline V gene are MNHEY and SVGAGI. This CDR3 has 14 amino acids. The CDR3, as DNA: TGTGCCAGCAGTTATACAGGGGCGTATACTGAAGCTTTCTTT. This encodes CASSYTGAYTEAFF.

This chain links TRBV27 with TRBJ1-2; D is unresolved. There are 14 residues in the CDR3. Germline V gene sequence: CDR1 MNHEY, CDR2 SMNVEV (reference sequence). The V end lost 3 bases, the J end lost 5 bases, and 13 bases lay between the germline ends. Here the CDR3 DNA reads TGTGCCAGCAGTTTCTCGACGGCCGCTTATGGCTACACCTTC. Translated: CASSFSTAAYGYTF.

J is TRBJ2-1 and V is TRBV24-1; no clear D gene. Looked up from germline, CDR1 is KGHDR and CDR2 is SFDVKD. V gave up 4 bases and J gave up 0 bases, with 9 bases separating them. This CDR3 contains 15 residues. The CDR3: CATSDSNPSYNEQFF. CDR3 nucleotide sequence: TGTGCCACCAGTGACTCCAATCCCTCCTACAATGAGCAGTTCTTC.

This chain uses TRBV11-2 with TRBJ2-5; D possibly corresponds to TRBD1 (5 bases). Germline CDR1 and CDR2: SGHAT and FQNNGV. V lost 5 bases and J 5 bases, leaving 15 bases between the germline ends. CDR3 length: 14 amino acids. The CDR3 DNA reads TGTGCCAGCAGCCACGGCAGGGTCGGTGAGACCCAGTACTTC. This gives the protein CASSHGRVGETQYF.

DNA of the CDR3: TGTGCCAGCAGCTTGGGACGTTACAATGAGCAGTTCTTC. Protein product: CASSLGRYNEQFF. J is TRBJ2-1 and V is TRBV7-3; D may correspond to TRBD1 or TRBD2 (5 bases each). With 3 bases removed from V and 4 bases from J, the gap between germline ends came to 7 bases. This CDR3 is 13 amino acids long. CDR1 is SGHTA and CDR2 is FQGTGA in the germline V gene.

This chain uses TRBV3-1 (or the pseudogene TRBV3-2) with TRBJ1-4; 7 bases align to TRBD1. The germline CDR1 and CDR2 sequences are LGHDT and YNNKEL (reference sequence). This CDR3 is 14 amino acids long. Trimming cost V 1 base and J 6 bases; bases outside gene matches: 2. CDR3 sequence: CASSQVGTDEKLFF. CDR3 coding DNA: TGTGCCAGCAGCCAAGTAGGGACAGATGAAAAACTGTTTTTT.

The chain is built from TRBV7-9 and TRBJ1-2; the D gene is possibly TRBD1 (5 bases). There are 14 residues in the CDR3. Trimming cost V 5 bases and J 8 bases, with 18 bases left between them. CDR1 is SEHNR and CDR2 is FQNEAQ in the germline V gene (reference sequence). CDR3 residues: CASSPPGLRGGYTF. CDR3 DNA: TGTGCCAGCAGCCCTCCGGGACTTCGAGGCGGCTACACCTTC.

This sequence joins TRBV27 and TRBJ2-7, with D perhaps matching TRBD2 (6 bases). The V and J ends lost 6 bases and 0 bases respectively, with 18 bases between them. The CDR3 runs to 16 residues. Looked up from germline, CDR1 is MNHEY and CDR2 is SMNVEV (reference sequence). Here the CDR3 reads CASSPLLSGSSYEQYF. CDR3 nucleotides: TGTGCCAGCAGCCCACTCCTTAGCGGTAGCTCCTACGAGCAGTACTTC.

The V gene is TRBV28, the J gene TRBJ2-7; no firm D call. CDR1 is MDHEN, CDR2 SYDVKM, per germline. V lost 8 bases and J 2 bases, leaving 16 bases between the germline ends. The length of the CDR3 is 14 residues. Here the CDR3 reads CASATGPNPYEQYF. As DNA, the CDR3 is TGTGCCAGCGCGACCGGGCCTAATCCCTACGAGCAGTACTTC.

The rearrangement joins TRBV5-1 to TRBJ1-1; TRBD1 is a possible D gene (5 bases). The CDR3 runs 16 residues. Germline V gene sequence: CDR1 SGHRS, CDR2 YFSETQ. The V and J ends lost 0 bases and 3 bases respectively, with 15 bases between them. The CDR3 DNA reads TGCGCCAGCAGCTTGGGAAGGGGAGGTCGGTACACTGAAGCTTTCTTT. It encodes CASSLGRGGRYTEAFF.

The chain employs TRBV4-1 and TRBJ1-4; possible D gene TRBD1, 5 bases. Germline V CDR1 and CDR2: MGHRA, YSYEKL. The CDR3 contains 15 residues. V lost 4 bases, J lost 2 bases, and 11 bases lay in between. The CDR3 region is CASSPYRNTNEKLFF. DNA for the CDR3: TGCGCCAGCAGCCCCTACAGGAATACTAATGAAAAACTGTTTTTT.

V and J are TRBV27 and TRBJ1-1; TRBD1 is a possible D gene (5 bases). V lost 5 bases, J lost 1 base, and 8 bases lay in between. CDR3 length equals 13 residues. CDR1 MNHEY and CDR2 SMNVEV come from the germline V gene (reference sequence). DNA of the CDR3: TGTGCCAGCAGTGCCAGGGAGAACACTGAAGCTTTCTTT. Residues: CASSARENTEAFF.

V and J are TRBV20-1 and TRBJ2-5; D is undetermined. Deletions cut 6 bases from V and 1 base from J, with 6 bases between. CDR1 and CDR2 (germline): DFQATT, SNEGSKA (reference sequence). The CDR3 is made up of 11 amino acids. CDR3 protein: CSAPAQETQYF. CDR3 nucleotides: TGCAGTGCCCCCGCCCAAGAGACCCAGTACTTC.

This clone is a singleton in its sample. The genes are TRBV15 and TRBJ1-5; D is ambiguous. V lost 1 base to trimming and J lost 3 bases, with 7 bases between them. CDR1 and CDR2 (germline): LNHNV, YYDKDF (reference sequence). The CDR3 runs to 14 residues. The CDR3 nucleotides read TGTGCCACCAGCAGAGCGGGGATCAATCAGCCCCAGCATTTT. It yields the protein CATSRAGINQPQHF.

The genes are TRBV2 and TRBJ1-2; D remains ambiguous. Trimming cost V 5 bases and J 4 bases, with 5 bases left between them. This CDR3 is built from 11 residues. The germline CDR1 and CDR2 sequences are SNHLY and FYNNEI. The CDR3 DNA sequence: TGTGCCAGCAGTAACAGCTATGGCTACACCTTC. As protein: CASSNSYGYTF. The full variable domain, in which reference TRBV2 and TRBJ1-2 provide the parts outside the CDR3, is EPEVTQTPSHQVTQMGQEVILRCVPISNHLYFYWYRQILGQKVEFLVSFYNNEISEKSEIFDDQFSVERPDGSNFTLKIRSTKLEDSAMYFCASSNSYGYTFGSGTRLTVV.

This clone occurred a few times. The rearrangement links TRBV7-6 to TRBJ1-1; D is uncertain. V lost 2 bases to trimming and J lost 0 bases, with 7 bases between them. This CDR3 is 14 amino acids long. The germline V gene encodes CDR1 SGHVS and CDR2 FNYEAQ. DNA of the CDR3: TGTGCCAGCAGCTTACAGCCTATGAACACTGAAGCTTTCTTT. This translates into CASSLQPMNTEAFF. The full variable domain, its missing parts supplied by reference TRBV7-6 and TRBJ1-1, is GAGVSQSPRYKVTKRGQDVALRCDPISGHVSLYWYRQALGQGPEFLTYFNYEAQQDKSGLPNDRFSAERPEGSISTLTIQRTEQRDSAMYRCASSLQPMNTEAFFGQGTRLTVV.

The rearrangement links TRBV11-2 to TRBJ2-1; maybe TRBD2 (6 bases). CDR1 is SGHAT and CDR2 is FQNNGV in the germline V gene. The CDR3 totals 16 residues. Trimming stripped 4 bases from V and 1 base from J, with 14 bases between. The CDR3 loop is CASSSLIAASYNEQFF. CDR3 DNA: TGTGCCAGCAGCTCGCTAATAGCGGCATCCTACAATGAGCAGTTCTTC.